Listed below are T cell receptor beta chains from one sample, sequenced in a study of blood T cells in healthy people across ages. MiXCR was run by TCRdb on the 5' RACE reads, yielding one entry per CDR3 protein. Seen here are some 1.8 million distinct CDR3 sequences, approximately 39% observed once, and the top ten hold about 21%. The source material was blood. The source is a human donor in good health. CDR3s include the opening cysteine and the closing phenylalanine or tryptophan.

TRBV28 | CASRRYSGGFVGQETQYF
TRBV6-5 | CASSYSGREIYGYTF
TRBV3-1 | CASSHTSKNEQFF
TRBV20-1 | CSALASQETQYF
TRBV7-2 | CASSLALGGLGSPLHF
TRBV7-2 | CAGSLSFTDTQYF
TRBV4-1 | CASSYRDRQDTDTQYF
TRBV20-1 | CSALSSGGDTYEQYF
TRBV12-3/TRBV12-4 | CASSPLPVPQPYF
TRBV19 | CANSIYGGASYEQYF
TRBV10-3 | CAITVTGDTEAFF
TRBV29-1 | CSAGPILRETQYF
TRBV5-1 | CASSLDSGQGAFF
TRBV6-1 | CTSSPGGTKTSGGARETQYF
TRBV15 | CATSRSRGPETQYF
TRBV6-2/TRBV6-3 | CASSTPGQGGSPLHF
TRBV5-1 | CASSWAYEERFF
TRBV12-3/TRBV12-4 | CASSQAGGDEQYF
TRBV4-2 | CASSQDLTSFESSYEQYF
TRBV20-1 | CSAAQTPSAGGNTIYF
TRBV29-1 | CSVEGAGPITDTQYF
TRBV5-5 | CASSLGQGAQNIQYF
TRBV4-3 | CASSQDGLAGVNEQYF
TRBV29-1 | CSVGFNRRSTEAFF
TRBV6-6 | CASTQGTDYNSPLHF
TRBV4-3 | CASSQASDSKAFF
TRBV7-8 | CASSSLGRTTYEQYF
TRBV7-9 | CASSPPGGPGTEAFF
TRBV5-1 | CASSSTGWQDTEAFF
TRBV6-6 | CASYGGGDAQYF
TRBV12-3/TRBV12-4 | CASSLAAGGGQYF
TRBV2 | CASSAGSGPYGYTF
TRBV7-9 | CACSLGDRESGYTF
TRBV24-1 | CATREETQYF
TRBV29-1 | CSVPESGQGRGETQYF
TRBV5-1 | CASSVAGGPRETQYF
TRBV5-8 | CASGFRPYMNTEAFF